This T cell receptor (beta chain) was sequenced for a study of blood T cells in healthy people across ages. Broader study findings: Possibly confounding the expanded clonotype changes was the fact that donor CMV status was unknown.

Combining a sample-barcoded 5' primer with a J-beta primer mix, a second PCR ran for about 7 to 11 cycles. A template-switch adaptor that had 12 random nucleotides put a tag on each cDNA molecule. TCRdb re-analysed the 5' RACE reads in MiXCR, keeping a single row per CDR3 protein. The sample consists of about 1.7 million distinct CDR3 sequences, approximately 30% of them appearing once. The CDR3 runs to 15 residues. Trimming cost V 5 bases and J 3 bases, with 16 bases left between them. In this sample, this clonotype turned up many times. Antigen: not known. The chain carries TRBV12-3 or TRBV12-4 and TRBJ2-5, with a possible D match to TRBD2 (5 bases). Specimen: blood. The source of this sequence is a woman aged 25-40 years in good health. In nucleotides, the CDR3 is TGTGCCAGCAGTGGAGGACCGCTAGGCGAAGAGACCCAGTACTTC. This codes for CASSGGPLGEETQYF.